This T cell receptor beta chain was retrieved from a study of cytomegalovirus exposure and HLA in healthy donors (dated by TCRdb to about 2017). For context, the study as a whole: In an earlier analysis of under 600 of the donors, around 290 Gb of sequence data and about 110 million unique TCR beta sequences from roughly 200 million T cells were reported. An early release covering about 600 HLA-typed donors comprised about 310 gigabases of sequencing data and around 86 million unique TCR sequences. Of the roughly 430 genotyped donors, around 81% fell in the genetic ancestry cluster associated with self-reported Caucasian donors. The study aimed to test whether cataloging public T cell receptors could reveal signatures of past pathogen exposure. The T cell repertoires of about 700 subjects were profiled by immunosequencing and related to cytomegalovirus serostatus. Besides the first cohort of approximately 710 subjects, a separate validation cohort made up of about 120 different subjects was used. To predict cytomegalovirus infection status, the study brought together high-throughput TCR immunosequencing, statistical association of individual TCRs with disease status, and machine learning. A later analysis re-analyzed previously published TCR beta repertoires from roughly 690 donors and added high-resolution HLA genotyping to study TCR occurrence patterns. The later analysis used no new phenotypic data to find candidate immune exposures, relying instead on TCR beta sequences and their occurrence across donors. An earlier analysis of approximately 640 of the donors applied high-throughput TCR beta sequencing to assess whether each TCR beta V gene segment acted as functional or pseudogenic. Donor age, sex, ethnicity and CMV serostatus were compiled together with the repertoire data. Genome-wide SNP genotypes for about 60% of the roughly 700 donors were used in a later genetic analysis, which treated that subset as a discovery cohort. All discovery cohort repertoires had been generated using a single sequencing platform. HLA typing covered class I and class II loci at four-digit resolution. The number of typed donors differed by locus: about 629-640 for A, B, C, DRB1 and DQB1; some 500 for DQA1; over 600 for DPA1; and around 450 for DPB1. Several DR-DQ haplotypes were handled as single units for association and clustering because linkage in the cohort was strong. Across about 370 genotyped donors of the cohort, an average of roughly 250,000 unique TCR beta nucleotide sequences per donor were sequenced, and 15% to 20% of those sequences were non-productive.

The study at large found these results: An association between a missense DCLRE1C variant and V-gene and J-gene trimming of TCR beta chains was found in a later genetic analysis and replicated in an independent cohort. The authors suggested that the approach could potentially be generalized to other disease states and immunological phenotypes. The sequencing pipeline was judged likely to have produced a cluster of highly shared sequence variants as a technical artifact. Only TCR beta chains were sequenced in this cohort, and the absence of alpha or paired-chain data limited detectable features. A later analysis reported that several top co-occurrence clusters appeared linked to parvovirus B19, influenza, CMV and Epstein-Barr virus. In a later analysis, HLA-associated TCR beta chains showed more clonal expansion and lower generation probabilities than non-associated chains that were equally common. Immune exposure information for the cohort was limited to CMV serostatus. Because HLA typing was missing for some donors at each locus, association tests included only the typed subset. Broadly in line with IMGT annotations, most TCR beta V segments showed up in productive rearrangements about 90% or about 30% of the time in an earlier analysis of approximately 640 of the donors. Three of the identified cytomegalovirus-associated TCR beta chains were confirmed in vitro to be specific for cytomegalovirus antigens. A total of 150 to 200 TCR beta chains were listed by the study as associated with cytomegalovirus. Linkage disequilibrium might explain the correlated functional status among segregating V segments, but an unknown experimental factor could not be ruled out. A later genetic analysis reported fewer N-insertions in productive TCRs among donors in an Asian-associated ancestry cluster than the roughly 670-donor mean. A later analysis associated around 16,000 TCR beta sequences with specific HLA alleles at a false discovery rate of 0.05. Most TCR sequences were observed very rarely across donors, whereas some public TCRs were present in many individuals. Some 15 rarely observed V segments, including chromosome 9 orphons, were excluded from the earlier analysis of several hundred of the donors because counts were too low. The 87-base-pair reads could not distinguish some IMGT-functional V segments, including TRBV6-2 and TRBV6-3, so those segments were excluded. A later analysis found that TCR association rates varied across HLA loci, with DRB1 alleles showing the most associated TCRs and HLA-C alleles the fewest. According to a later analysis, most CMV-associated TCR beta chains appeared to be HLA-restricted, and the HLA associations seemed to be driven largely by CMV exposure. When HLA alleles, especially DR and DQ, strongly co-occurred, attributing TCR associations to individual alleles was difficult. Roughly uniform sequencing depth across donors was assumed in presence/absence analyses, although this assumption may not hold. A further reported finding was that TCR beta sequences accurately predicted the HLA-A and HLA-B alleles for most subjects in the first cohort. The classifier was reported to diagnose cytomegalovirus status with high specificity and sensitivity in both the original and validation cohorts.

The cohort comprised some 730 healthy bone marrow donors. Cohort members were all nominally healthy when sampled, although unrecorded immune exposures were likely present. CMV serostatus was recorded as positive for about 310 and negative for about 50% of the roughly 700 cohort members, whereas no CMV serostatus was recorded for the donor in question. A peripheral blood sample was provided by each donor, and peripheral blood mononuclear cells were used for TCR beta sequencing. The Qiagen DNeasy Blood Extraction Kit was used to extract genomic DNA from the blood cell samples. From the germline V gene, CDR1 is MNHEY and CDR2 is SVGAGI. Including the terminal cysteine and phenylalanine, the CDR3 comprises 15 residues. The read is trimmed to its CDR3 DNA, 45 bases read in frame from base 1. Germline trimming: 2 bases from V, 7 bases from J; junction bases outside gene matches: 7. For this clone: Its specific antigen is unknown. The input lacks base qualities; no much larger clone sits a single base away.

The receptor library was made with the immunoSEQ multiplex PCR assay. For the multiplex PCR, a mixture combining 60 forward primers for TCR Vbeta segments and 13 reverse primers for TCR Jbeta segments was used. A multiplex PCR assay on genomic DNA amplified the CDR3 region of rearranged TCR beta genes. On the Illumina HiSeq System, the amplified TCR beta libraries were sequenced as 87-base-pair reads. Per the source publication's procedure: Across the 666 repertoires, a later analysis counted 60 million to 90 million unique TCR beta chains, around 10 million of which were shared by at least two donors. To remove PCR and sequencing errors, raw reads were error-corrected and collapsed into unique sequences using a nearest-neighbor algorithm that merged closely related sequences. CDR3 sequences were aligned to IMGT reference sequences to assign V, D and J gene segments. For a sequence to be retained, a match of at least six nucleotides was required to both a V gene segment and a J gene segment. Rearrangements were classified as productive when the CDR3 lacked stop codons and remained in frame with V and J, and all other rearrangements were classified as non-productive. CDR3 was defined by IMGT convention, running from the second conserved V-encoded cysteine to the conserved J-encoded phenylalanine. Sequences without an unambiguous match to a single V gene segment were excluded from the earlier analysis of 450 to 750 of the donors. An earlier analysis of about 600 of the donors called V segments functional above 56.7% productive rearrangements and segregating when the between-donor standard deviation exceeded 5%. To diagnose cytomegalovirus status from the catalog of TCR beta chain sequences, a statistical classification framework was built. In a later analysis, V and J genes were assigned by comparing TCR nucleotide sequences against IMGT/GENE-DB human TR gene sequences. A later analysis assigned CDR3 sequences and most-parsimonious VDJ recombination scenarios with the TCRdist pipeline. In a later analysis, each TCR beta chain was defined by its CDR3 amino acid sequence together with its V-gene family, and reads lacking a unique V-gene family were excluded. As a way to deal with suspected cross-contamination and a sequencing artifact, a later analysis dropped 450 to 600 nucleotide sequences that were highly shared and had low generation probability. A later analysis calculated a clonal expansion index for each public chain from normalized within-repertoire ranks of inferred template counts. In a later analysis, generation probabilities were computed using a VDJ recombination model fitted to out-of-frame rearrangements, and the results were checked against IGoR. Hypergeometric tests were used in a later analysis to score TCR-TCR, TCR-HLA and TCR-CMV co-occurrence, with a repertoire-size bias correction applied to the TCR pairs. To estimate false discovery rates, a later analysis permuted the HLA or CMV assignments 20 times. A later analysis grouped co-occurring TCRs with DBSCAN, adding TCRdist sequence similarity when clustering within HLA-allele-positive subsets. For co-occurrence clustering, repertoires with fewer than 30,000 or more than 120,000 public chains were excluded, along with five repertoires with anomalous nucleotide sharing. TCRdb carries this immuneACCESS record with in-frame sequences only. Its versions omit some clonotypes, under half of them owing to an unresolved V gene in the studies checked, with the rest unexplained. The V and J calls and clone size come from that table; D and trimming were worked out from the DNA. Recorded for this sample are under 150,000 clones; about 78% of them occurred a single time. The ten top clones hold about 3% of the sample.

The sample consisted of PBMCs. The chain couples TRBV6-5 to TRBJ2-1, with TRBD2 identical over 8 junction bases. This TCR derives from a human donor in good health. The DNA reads TGTGCCAGCAGTTACGTGACGGGAGGGCCAAATGAGCAGTTCTTC. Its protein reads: CASSYVTGGPNEQFF.